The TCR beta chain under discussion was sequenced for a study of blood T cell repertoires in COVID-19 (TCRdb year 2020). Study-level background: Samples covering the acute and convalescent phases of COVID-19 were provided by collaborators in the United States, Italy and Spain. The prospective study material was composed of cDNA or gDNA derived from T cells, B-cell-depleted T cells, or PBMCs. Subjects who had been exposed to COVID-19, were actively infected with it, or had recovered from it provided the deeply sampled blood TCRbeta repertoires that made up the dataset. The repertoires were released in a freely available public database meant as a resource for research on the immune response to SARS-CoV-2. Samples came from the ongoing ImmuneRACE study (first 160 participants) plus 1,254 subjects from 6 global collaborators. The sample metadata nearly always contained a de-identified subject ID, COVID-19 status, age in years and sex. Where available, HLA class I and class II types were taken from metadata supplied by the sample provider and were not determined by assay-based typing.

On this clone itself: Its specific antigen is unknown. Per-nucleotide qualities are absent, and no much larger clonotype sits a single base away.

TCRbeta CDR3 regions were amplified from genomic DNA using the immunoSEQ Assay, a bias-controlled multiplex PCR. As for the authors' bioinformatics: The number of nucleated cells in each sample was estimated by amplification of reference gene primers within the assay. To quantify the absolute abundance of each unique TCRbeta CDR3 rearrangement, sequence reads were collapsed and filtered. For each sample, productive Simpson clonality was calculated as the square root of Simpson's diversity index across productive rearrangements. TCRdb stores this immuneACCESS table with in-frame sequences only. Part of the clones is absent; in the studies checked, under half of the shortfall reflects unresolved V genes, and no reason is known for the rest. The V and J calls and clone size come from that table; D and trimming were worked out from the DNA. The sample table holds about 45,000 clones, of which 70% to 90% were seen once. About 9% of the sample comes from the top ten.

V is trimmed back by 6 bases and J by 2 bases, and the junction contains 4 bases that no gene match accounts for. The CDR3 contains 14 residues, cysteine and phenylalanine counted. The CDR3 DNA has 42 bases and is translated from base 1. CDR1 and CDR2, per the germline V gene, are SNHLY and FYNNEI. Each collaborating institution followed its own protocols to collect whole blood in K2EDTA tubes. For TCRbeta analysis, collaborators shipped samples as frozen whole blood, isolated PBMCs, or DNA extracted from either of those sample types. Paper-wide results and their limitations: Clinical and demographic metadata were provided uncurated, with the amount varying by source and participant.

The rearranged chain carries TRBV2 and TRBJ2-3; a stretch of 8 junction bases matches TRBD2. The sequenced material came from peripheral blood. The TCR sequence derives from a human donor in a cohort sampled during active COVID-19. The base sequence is TGTGCCAGCAGCGGGGGGGGATACACAGATACGCAGTATTTT. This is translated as CASSGGGYTDTQYF.